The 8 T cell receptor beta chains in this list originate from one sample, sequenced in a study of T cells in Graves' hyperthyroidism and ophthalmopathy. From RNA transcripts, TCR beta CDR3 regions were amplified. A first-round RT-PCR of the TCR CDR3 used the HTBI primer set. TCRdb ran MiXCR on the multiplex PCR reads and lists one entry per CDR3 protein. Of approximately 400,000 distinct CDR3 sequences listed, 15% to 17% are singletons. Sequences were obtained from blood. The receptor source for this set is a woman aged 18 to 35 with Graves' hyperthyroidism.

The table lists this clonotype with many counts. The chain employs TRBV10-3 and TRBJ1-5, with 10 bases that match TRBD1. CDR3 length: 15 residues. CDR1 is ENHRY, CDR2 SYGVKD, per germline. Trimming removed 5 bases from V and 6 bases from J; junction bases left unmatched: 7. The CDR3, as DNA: TGTGCCATCAGTTGGACAGGGGGGTCAGGTCAGCCCCAGCATTTT. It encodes CAISWTGGSGQPQHF.

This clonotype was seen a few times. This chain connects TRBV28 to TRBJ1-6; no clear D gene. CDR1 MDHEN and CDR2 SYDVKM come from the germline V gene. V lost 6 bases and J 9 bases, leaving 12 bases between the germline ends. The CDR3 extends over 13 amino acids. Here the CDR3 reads CASSRGGSSPLHF. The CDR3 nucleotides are TGTGCCAGCAGCCGAGGAGGCTCTTCACCCCTCCACTTT.

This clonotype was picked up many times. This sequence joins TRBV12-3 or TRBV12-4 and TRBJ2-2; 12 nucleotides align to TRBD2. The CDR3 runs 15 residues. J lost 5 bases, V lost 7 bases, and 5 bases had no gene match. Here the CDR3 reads CASKATSGRTGELFF. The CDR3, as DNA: TGTGCCAGCAAAGCGACTAGCGGGAGAACCGGGGAGCTGTTTTTT.

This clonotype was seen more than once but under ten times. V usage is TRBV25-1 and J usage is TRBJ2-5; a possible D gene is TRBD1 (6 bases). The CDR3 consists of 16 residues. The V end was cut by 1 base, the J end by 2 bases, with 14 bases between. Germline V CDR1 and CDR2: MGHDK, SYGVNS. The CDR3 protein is CASSEFSGAVQETQYF. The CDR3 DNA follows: TGTGCCAGCAGTGAATTTTCAGGGGCGGTTCAAGAGACCCAGTACTTC. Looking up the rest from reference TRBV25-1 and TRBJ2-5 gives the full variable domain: EADIYQTPRYLVIGTGKKITLECSQTMGHDKMYWYQQDPGMELHLIHYSYGVNSTEKGDLSSESTVSRIRTEHFPLTLESARPSHTSQYLCASSEFSGAVQETQYFGPGTRLLVL.

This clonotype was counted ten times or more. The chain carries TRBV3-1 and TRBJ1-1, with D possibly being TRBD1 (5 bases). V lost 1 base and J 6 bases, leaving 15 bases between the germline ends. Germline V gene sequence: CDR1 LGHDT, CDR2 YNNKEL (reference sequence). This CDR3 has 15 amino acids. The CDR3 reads CASSQALGGFAEAFF. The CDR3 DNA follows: TGTGCCAGCAGCCAAGCCTTGGGGGGTTTCGCTGAAGCTTTCTTT.

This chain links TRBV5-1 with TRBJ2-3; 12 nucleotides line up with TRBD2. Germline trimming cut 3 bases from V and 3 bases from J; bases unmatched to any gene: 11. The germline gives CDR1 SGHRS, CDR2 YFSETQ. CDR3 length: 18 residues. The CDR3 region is CASSSSSLGLAGTDTQYF. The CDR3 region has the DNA TGCGCCAGCAGCTCTTCCTCCCTTGGACTAGCGGGAACAGATACGCAGTATTTT. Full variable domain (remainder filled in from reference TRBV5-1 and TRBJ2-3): KAGVTQTPRYLIKTRGQQVTLSCSPISGHRSVSWYQQTPGQGLQFLFEYFSETQRNKGNFPGRFSGRQFSNSRSEMNVSTLELGDSALYLCASSSSSLGLAGTDTQYFGPGTRLTVL.

CDR3 coding DNA: TGTGCCAGCTTCCCAGCGGGGACGGAGGAGCAGTACTTC. Protein sequence: CASFPAGTEEQYF. The chain links TRBV6-1 to TRBJ2-7; 7 nucleotides line up with TRBD2. With 8 bases clipped from V and 7 bases from J, the junction kept 11 bases outside the gene matches. The CDR3 has 13 amino acids. Germline V gene data show CDR1 as MNHNS and CDR2 as SASEGT.

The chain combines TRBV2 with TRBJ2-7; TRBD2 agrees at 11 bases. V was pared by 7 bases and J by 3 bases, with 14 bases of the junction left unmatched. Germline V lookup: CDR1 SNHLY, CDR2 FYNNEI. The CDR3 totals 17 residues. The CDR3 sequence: CASNKRTSGLSYYEQYF. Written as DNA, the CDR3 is TGTGCCAGCAATAAAAGGACTAGCGGGCTCAGCTACTACGAGCAGTACTTC.